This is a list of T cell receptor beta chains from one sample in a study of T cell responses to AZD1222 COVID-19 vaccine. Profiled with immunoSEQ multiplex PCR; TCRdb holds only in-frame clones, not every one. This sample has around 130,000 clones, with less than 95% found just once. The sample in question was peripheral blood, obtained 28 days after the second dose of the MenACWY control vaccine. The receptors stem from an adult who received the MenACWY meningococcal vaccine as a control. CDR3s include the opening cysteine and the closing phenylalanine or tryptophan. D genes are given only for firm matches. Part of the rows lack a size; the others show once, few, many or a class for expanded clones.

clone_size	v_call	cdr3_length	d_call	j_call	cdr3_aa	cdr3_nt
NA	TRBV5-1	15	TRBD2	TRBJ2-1	CASSLGTSGHNEQFF	TGCGCCAGCAGCTTGGGGACTAGCGGGCACAATGAGCAGTTCTTC
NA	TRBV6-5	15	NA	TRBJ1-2	CASCRGAAANYGYTF	TGTGCCAGCTGCCGGGGGGCGGCCGCTAACTATGGCTACACCTTC
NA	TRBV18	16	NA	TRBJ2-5	CASSLNPVQNQETQYF	TGTGCCAGCTCACTTAACCCGGTCCAGAACCAAGAGACCCAGTACTTC
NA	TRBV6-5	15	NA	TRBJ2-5	CASSRGLDPQETQYF	TGTGCCAGCTCCAGGGGCTTGGATCCCCAAGAGACCCAGTACTTC
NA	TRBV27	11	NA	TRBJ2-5	CASSAGRNQYF	TGTGCCAGCAGTGCAGGGAGAAACCAGTACTTC
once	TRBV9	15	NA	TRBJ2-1	CASSVGGRDYNEQFF	TGTGCCAGCAGCGTAGGCGGTAGGGACTACAATGAGCAGTTCTTC
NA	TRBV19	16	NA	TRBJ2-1	CASSQKPGVSYNEQFF	TGTGCCAGTAGCCAGAAGCCGGGGGTATCCTACAATGAGCAGTTCTTC
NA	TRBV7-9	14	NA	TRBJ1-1	CASSLRTGDTEAFF	TGTGCCAGCAGCTTAAGAACAGGCGACACTGAAGCTTTCTTT
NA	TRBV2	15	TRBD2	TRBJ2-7	CASSHSGKRAYEQYF	TGTGCCAGCAGCCACAGCGGGAAACGCGCCTACGAGCAGTACTTC
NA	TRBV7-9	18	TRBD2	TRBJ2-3	CASSLGLAGASRKDTQYF	TGTGCCAGCAGCCTGGGACTAGCGGGAGCCTCACGTAAGGATACGCAGTATTTT
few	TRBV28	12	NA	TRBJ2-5	CASSPPGETQYF	TGTGCCAGCAGTCCACCGGGGGAGACCCAGTACTTC
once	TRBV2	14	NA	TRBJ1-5	CASSDWGVNQPQHF	TGTGCCAGCAGTGACTGGGGGGTCAATCAGCCCCAGCATTTT
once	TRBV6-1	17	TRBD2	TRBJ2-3	CASSARLAGLALDTQYF	TGTGCCAGCAGTGCAAGACTAGCGGGCCTCGCTTTGGATACGCAGTATTTT
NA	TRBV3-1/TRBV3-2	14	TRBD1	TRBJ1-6	CASSHGTGVDTLHF	TGTGCCAGCAGCCACGGGACAGGCGTCGATACCCTCCACTTT
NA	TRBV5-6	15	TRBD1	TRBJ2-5	CASSLGQGIQETQYF	TGTGCCAGCAGCTTGGGACAGGGGATCCAAGAGACCCAGTACTTC
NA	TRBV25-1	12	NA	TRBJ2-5	CASSRGQETQYF	TGTGCCAGCAGTCGAGGGCAAGAGACCCAGTACTTC
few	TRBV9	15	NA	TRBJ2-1	CASSVVGGPPNEQFF	TGTGCCAGCAGCGTAGTAGGGGGGCCGCCCAATGAGCAGTTCTTC
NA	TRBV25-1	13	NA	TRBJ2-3	CASSPKWYKTQYF	TGTGCCAGCAGCCCAAAGTGGTACAAGACGCAGTATTTT
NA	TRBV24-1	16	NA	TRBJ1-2	CATSDLRRGSNYGYTF	TGTGCCACCAGTGATTTGCGGAGGGGGTCGAACTATGGCTACACCTTC
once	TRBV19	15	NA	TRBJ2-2	CASRRPGVETGELFF	TGTGCCAGTAGAAGGCCGGGAGTAGAAACCGGGGAGCTGTTTTTT
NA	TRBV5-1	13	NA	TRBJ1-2	CASRAGLDYGYTF	TGCGCCAGCAGGGCAGGGTTGGACTATGGCTACACCTTC
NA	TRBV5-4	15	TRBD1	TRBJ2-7	CASSQTGTGDREQYF	TGTGCCAGCAGCCAGACCGGGACAGGGGATCGAGAGCAGTACTTC